In its sample, the clone carrying this TCR beta chain was seen many times. As yet, its antigen is unknown. This entry is derived from a study of T cells in Graves' hyperthyroidism and ophthalmopathy. Study-wide results and caveats: Appearing also in blood were most of the thyroid clonotypes expanded above 0.001.

Source material for PBMCs was 10 ml fresh peripheral blood. Amplified TCR beta CDR3 regions came from RNA transcripts. First-round RT-PCR of the TCR CDR3 relied on the HTBI primer set. One entry per CDR3 protein, called by TCRdb with MiXCR from the multiplex PCR reads. The sample holds 490,000 or so distinct CDR3 sequences; just under 20% are singletons and the top ten take around 50%. The sequenced material came from blood. This TCR was sampled from a middle-aged man with Graves' ophthalmopathy.

In DNA form, the CDR3 reads TGTGCCAGCAGTCCAAGGACTAGCGGGTCGGAAAAGACCCAGTACTTC. Amino acid sequence: CASSPRTSGSEKTQYF. The genes are TRBV27 and TRBJ2-5, with 11 positions matching TRBD2. This CDR3 is built from 16 residues. V lost 5 bases and J lost 6; bases outside the gene matches: 11. Germline V gene sequence: CDR1 MNHEY, CDR2 SMNVEV (reference sequence).